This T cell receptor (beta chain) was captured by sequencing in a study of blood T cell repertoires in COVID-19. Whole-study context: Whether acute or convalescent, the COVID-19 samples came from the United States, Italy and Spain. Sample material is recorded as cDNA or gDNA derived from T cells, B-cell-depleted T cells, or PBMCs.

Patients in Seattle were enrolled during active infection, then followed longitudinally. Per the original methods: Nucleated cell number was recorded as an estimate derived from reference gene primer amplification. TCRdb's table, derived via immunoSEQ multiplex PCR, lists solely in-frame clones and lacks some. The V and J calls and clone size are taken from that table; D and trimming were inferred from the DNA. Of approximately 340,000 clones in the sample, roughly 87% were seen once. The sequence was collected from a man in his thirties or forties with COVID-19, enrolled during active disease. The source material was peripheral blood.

CDR3 bases: TGTGCCAGTACCCGAAGACAGGGAGATAGCAATCAGCCCCAGCATTTT. It is translated as CASTRRQGDSNQPQHF. This rearrangement joins TRBV19 to TRBJ1-5, with TRBD1 matching 7 bases. Germline V lookup: CDR1 LNHDA, CDR2 SQIVND (reference sequence). The CDR3 sequence is 16 residues long. The J segment lost 0 bases and the V segment lost 7 bases, leaving 9 bases of the junction unmatched.